The clone carrying this T cell receptor beta chain was observed a handful of times. The antigen is unknown. The sample belongs to a study of T cell responses to AZD1222 COVID-19 vaccine. Study-level results: Regions 160-218 and 743-854 dominated among vaccine-associated CD4 TCRs spanning spike. Clonal diversity was possibly underestimated; the donors were predominantly white British and more often female. Nearly half of spike-specific TCRs reportedly target variant regions that are unmutated in the B.1.351 and B.1.1.7 variants.

The CDR3 totals 14 residues. Losses at the gene ends were 5 bases for V and 8 bases for J; bases not matched to a gene: 10. Germline assignment: CDR1 SGHVS and CDR2 FNYEAQ. The method was immunoSEQ multiplex PCR; TCRdb's version includes in-frame clones alone and lacks a portion of them. Here the sample spans 60,000 to 95,000 clones, roughly 84% being singletons. The specimen was peripheral blood, collected 28 days after the second AZD1222 dose. The genes are TRBV7-6 and TRBJ1-2; 8 bases are shared with TRBD1. The source is an adult who received the AZD1222 COVID-19 vaccine. CDR3 residues: CASSPDDRGWGYTF. CDR3 nucleotides: TGTGCCAGCAGCCCTGATGACAGGGGATGGGGCTACACCTTC.